These 5 T cell receptor beta chains were sequenced from one sample in a study of blood T cell repertoires in COVID-19. Repertoires were generated with immunoSEQ multiplex PCR, while TCRdb's copy carries only in-frame clones and drops some. The data contain 200,000 to 250,000 clones, around 83% of them seen just once; the ten biggest clones take up about 9.7%. Material for sequencing was peripheral blood. The source of these receptors is a man in his forties or fifties with active or convalescent COVID-19.

V and J are TRBV18 and TRBJ1-1; 9 positions agree with TRBD1. There are 16 residues in the CDR3. Looked up from germline, CDR1 is KGHSH and CDR2 is LQKENI. J lost 5 bases, V lost 3 bases, and 10 bases had no gene match. CDR3 sequence (DNA): TGTGCCAGCTCACCCCTCCCGACAGGGGGGGGTACTGAAGCTTTCTTT. Encoded protein: CASSPLPTGGGTEAFF. Complete variable domain (other parts from reference TRBV18 and TRBJ1-1): NAGVMQNPRHLVRRRGQEARLRCSPMKGHSHVYWYRQLPEEGLKFMVYLQKENIIDESGMPKERFSAEFPKEGPSILRIQQVVRGDSAAYFCASSPLPTGGGTEAFFGQGTRLTVV.

The chain couples TRBV18 to TRBJ2-3, with a possible D match to TRBD1 (6 bases). The CDR3 is 14 residues long. Trimming cost V 3 bases and J 5 bases, with 12 bases left between them. Germline CDR1 KGHSH, CDR2 LQKENI. The DNA for the CDR3 is TGTGCCAGCTCACCCGGGGCAGGGGAAGATACGCAGTATTTT. This translates into CASSPGAGEDTQYF.

V is TRBV14 and J is TRBJ1-1; D possibly corresponds to TRBD1 (6 bases). Germline V gene lookup returns CDR1 SGHDN and CDR2 FVKESK. V lost 5 bases, J lost 3 bases, and 13 bases lay in between. The CDR3 has 14 amino acids. Here the CDR3 reads CASSVTGWDTEAFF. In DNA, the CDR3 is TGTGCCAGCAGCGTTACAGGGTGGGACACTGAAGCTTTCTTT.

V gene TRBV29-1 combines with J gene TRBJ1-3; D unclear. Looked up from germline, CDR1 is SQVTM and CDR2 is ANQGSEA. CDR3 length equals 12 residues. V lost 5 bases, J lost 7 bases, and 12 bases lay in between. The CDR3 bases are TGCAGCGTTTCCCATGGGAGGAACACCATATATTTT. The encoded protein is CSVSHGRNTIYF.

The chain carries TRBV7-9 and TRBJ1-5; 11 bases line up with TRBD1. The CDR3 contains 14 residues. The germline V gene has CDR1 SEHNR and CDR2 FQNEAQ (reference sequence). V lost 4 bases to trimming and J lost 5 bases; unmatched junction nucleotides: 1. The CDR3 is CASSSGQGDQPQHF. The CDR3 DNA reads TGTGCCAGCAGCTCGGGACAGGGGGATCAGCCCCAGCATTTT.